Presented here are 17 T cell receptor beta chains from one specimen sequenced in a study of identical twins. Via MiXCR, TCRdb re-called the 5' RACE reads, giving one row per CDR3 protein. The sample has 200,000 to 250,000 distinct CDR3 sequences; roughly 7.1% are singletons. A further study also used this sample, focusing on T cells expressing NK-cell markers.

Specimen: CD8+ T cells sorted from blood. These receptors were taken from a woman between 18 and 29 years old in good health.

This clonotype was seen repeatedly, ten times or more. V usage is TRBV5-1 and J usage is TRBJ1-2; D uncertain. This CDR3 is 15 amino acids long. The germline gives CDR1 SGHRS, CDR2 YFSETQ. Trimming took 2 bases from V and 4 from J, leaving 15 bases between them. The CDR3 sequence is CASSFLPSTSYGYTF. The CDR3 DNA follows: TGCGCCAGCAGCTTTCTCCCCTCTACCTCCTATGGCTACACCTTC.

The table lists this clonotype with many counts. The chain has TRBV20-1 and TRBJ1-3; D uncertain. Germline CDR1 reads DFQATT; CDR2 reads SNEGSKA (reference sequence). This CDR3 is built from 13 residues. V lost 1 base and J lost 0, with 4 bases in between. The CDR3 region is CSARALSGNTIYF. Here the CDR3 DNA reads TGCAGTGCTAGAGCCCTCTCTGGAAACACCATATATTTT.

This clonotype was recorded many times. Mismatch with germline at one junction end may stem from a read error. The J gene is TRBJ2-1, the V gene TRBV27; D possibly matches TRBD1 or TRBD2 (5 bases each). This CDR3 has 11 residues. CDR1 MNHEY and CDR2 SMNVEV come from the germline V gene (reference sequence). Here the CDR3 reads CASSEGNEQFF. The CDR3 DNA reads TGCGCCAGCAGTGAGGGGAATGAGCAGTTCTTC.

This clonotype showed up many times. The gene calls are TRBV7-9 and TRBJ2-1, with 8 bases lining up with TRBD1. The J segment lost 10 bases and the V segment lost 5 bases, leaving 7 bases of the junction unmatched. Germline CDR1 is SEHNR and CDR2 is FQNEAQ (reference sequence). This CDR3 is built from 13 residues. CDR3 DNA sequence: TGTGCCAGCAGCCCACAGGGGGGCGACGAGCAGTTCTTC. Translated, it gives CASSPQGGDEQFF.

This clonotype showed up just a few times. The genes are TRBV6-2 or TRBV6-3 and TRBJ2-7, with D perhaps matching TRBD1 or TRBD2 (5 bases each). Trimming stripped 8 bases from V and 2 bases from J, with 16 bases between. The CDR3 sequence is 14 residues long. Germline CDR1 is MNHEY and CDR2 is SVGEGT. The CDR3 bases are TGTGCCAGCTTCCAACGGGGCATACCCTACGAGCAGTACTTC. Translating it yields CASFQRGIPYEQYF.

The V call is TRBV4-1, the J call TRBJ2-2; maybe TRBD2 (5 bases). Looked up from germline, CDR1 is MGHRA and CDR2 is YSYEKL. This CDR3 contains 15 residues. Trimming shortened V by 1 base and J by 4 bases, and 10 bases separated the two germline ends. The DNA for the CDR3 is TGCGCCAGCAGCCAAGGAGGGTTGGGCACCGGGGAGCTGTTTTTT. This encodes CASSQGGLGTGELFF.

In its sample, this clonotype was seen many times. This CDR3 is CASSASGSDTQYF. CDR3 in DNA: TGTGCCAGCAGCGCAAGCGGGTCAGATACGCAGTATTTT. The chain uses TRBV9 and TRBJ2-3; tentatively, D is TRBD2 (6 bases). V was pared by 3 bases and J by 4 bases, with 9 bases between. The CDR3 length is 13 residues. Germline V gives CDR1 SGDLS, CDR2 YYNGEE.

This clonotype was observed a few times. The chain carries TRBV6-5 and TRBJ1-2; possible D gene TRBD1, 6 bases. The CDR3 has 19 residues. Per the germline V gene, CDR1 is MNHEY and CDR2 is SVGAGI. Trimming took 4 bases from V and 4 from J, leaving 28 bases between them. Here the CDR3 reads CASSSLIPPDSLSSYGYTF. CDR3 bases: TGTGCCAGCAGTTCCCTCATTCCCCCGGACAGTTTATCATCCTATGGCTACACCTTC.

V gene TRBV4-1 combines with J gene TRBJ2-3; 12 bases fit TRBD2. CDR3 length: 16 amino acids. V lost 3 bases to trimming and J lost 2 bases; unmatched junction nucleotides: 3. The germline V gene encodes CDR1 MGHRA and CDR2 YSYEKL. CDR3 sequence (DNA): TGCGCCAGCAGCCACGGACTAGCGGGGAACACAGATACGCAGTATTTT. Translating gives CASSHGLAGNTDTQYF.

This clonotype appeared a few times. The V gene is TRBV5-1, the J gene TRBJ2-7; D might be TRBD2 (5 bases). The germline CDR1 and CDR2 sequences are SGHRS and YFSETQ. The length of the CDR3 is 17 residues. Trimming removed 3 bases at V and 3 bases at J, with 22 bases between. CDR3 DNA: TGCGCCAGCAGCTCAATGGGGTTGGACTCGGAGAGCTACGAGCAGTACTTC. Translating it yields CASSSMGLDSESYEQYF.

This clonotype was seen only a few times. This chain joins TRBV5-1 and TRBJ2-1; the match to TRBD2 covers 10 bases. Germline V CDR1 and CDR2: SGHRS, YFSETQ. The CDR3 consists of 16 residues. The J segment lost 1 base and the V segment lost 0 bases, leaving 1 base of the junction unmatched. The CDR3 sequence: CASSLVLAGSYNEQFF. CDR3 DNA sequence: TGCGCCAGCAGCTTGGTACTAGCGGGGTCCTACAATGAGCAGTTCTTC. Full variable domain (remainder filled in from reference TRBV5-1 and TRBJ2-1): KAGVTQTPRYLIKTRGQQVTLSCSPISGHRSVSWYQQTPGQGLQFLFEYFSETQRNKGNFPGRFSGRQFSNSRSEMNVSTLELGDSALYLCASSLVLAGSYNEQFFGPGTRLTVL.

J is TRBJ2-6 and V is TRBV29-1; tentatively, D is TRBD1 (6 bases). Germline V gene sequence: CDR1 SQVTM, CDR2 ANQGSEA. Trimming shortened V by 5 bases and J by 2 bases, and 10 bases separated the two germline ends. This CDR3 comprises 14 residues. DNA for the CDR3: TGCAGCGTTTACACAGGGACTGGGGCCAACGTCCTGACTTTC. It is translated as CSVYTGTGANVLTF.

The chain joins TRBV19 to TRBJ2-7, with 7 bases matching TRBD2. The CDR3 extends over 14 amino acids. CDR1 LNHDA and CDR2 SQIVND come from the germline V gene (reference sequence). V shed 5 bases, J shed 7 bases, and the junction held 11 bases outside the gene matches. The CDR3 loop is CASSPIGGSWEQYF. CDR3 bases: TGTGCCAGTAGTCCTATCGGCGGGAGCTGGGAGCAGTACTTC.

Only a few counts were recorded for this clonotype. The chain carries TRBV11-2 and TRBJ2-5; the D gene is possibly TRBD1 (5 bases). The V end lost 5 bases, the J end lost 1 base, and 14 bases lay between the germline ends. The CDR3 is 15 residues long. Germline CDR1 and CDR2: SGHAT and FQNNGV. The CDR3 region has the DNA TGTGCCAGCAGCGAATTGTTCAGGGCCCAAGAGACCCAGTACTTC. It encodes CASSELFRAQETQYF.

For this clonotype: Its ends do not fully match the called genes, so a read error is possible. This chain joins TRBV6-1 and TRBJ1-5; no definite D call. The CDR3 covers 14 residues. Germline V lookup: CDR1 MNHNS, CDR2 SASEGT. The CDR3 sequence is CASRSSQENQPQHF. Here the CDR3 DNA reads TGTGCGAGCAGGTCTTCGCAAGAGAATCAGCCCCAGCATTTT.

The sample holds many counts of this clonotype. The CDR3 reads CASRGQGANYGYTF. The CDR3 DNA sequence: TGTGCCAGCCGTGGGCAGGGAGCTAACTATGGCTACACCTTC. V gene TRBV5-6 combines with J gene TRBJ1-2; a possible D gene is TRBD1 (5 bases). The CDR3 is 14 amino acids. V lost 7 bases, J lost 0 bases, and 13 bases lay in between. CDR1 and CDR2 (germline): SGHDT, YYEEEE.

This clonotype was seen many times. The chain is built from TRBV7-8 and TRBJ2-3, with D possibly being TRBD1 or TRBD2 (5 bases each). The length of the CDR3 is 14 residues. Germline CDR1 SGHVS, CDR2 FQNEAQ. The ends were cut back, 1 base at V and 8 bases at J, with 13 bases in the middle. The CDR3 sequence: CASSLEGPRVTQYF. The CDR3 DNA reads TGTGCCAGCAGCTTAGAGGGGCCGCGGGTTACGCAGTATTTT.